These 27 T cell receptor beta chains were sequenced from one sample in a study of control samples from healthy donors and cancer patients. Assay used: immunoSEQ multiplex PCR; TCRdb lists only in-frame clones, some missing. Altogether about 150,000 clones are present, about nine tenths being singletons, with the ten largest covering roughly 3.2%. Sequenced: blood. These receptors all come from a man under 40 in good health.

The CDR3 coding sequence is TGCGCCAGCAGTGAAATAGGATCTAACTATGGCTACACCTTC. This codes for CASSEIGSNYGYTF. The chain employs TRBV10-2 and TRBJ1-2; D gene ambiguous. CDR1 is WSHSY and CDR2 is SAAADI in the germline V gene. The CDR3 covers 14 residues. V dropped 3 bases and J dropped 0 bases, with 8 bases sitting between them.

The chain couples TRBV9 to TRBJ2-3; D may be TRBD2 (6 bases). The ends were cut back, 0 bases at V and 2 bases at J, with 10 bases in the middle. This CDR3 is built from 15 residues. Germline assignment: CDR1 SGDLS and CDR2 YYNGEE. CDR3 residues: CASSVAGVSTDTQYF. CDR3 nucleotides: TGTGCCAGCAGCGTAGCGGGGGTTTCCACAGATACGCAGTATTTT.

The gene calls are TRBV11-3 and TRBJ1-6, with D tentatively TRBD1 (5 bases). The V and J ends lost 1 base and 8 bases respectively, with 6 bases between them. CDR3 length equals 13 residues. The germline gives CDR1 SGHNT, CDR2 YENEEA. CDR3 loop: CASSLVRDSPLHF. The CDR3 DNA follows: TGTGCCAGCAGCTTAGTCAGGGATTCACCCCTCCACTTT.

The chain recombines TRBV27 with TRBJ1-5; no reliable D call. Deletions cut 6 bases from V and 2 bases from J, with 11 bases between. CDR3 length equals 14 residues. Germline CDR1 and CDR2: MNHEY and SMNVEV (reference sequence). CDR3 loop: CASSIDGGNQPQHF. CDR3 nucleotides: TGTGCCAGCAGCATCGACGGAGGCAATCAGCCCCAGCATTTT.

The chain combines TRBV15 with TRBJ1-6; a possible D gene is TRBD1 (5 bases). CDR1 LNHNV and CDR2 YYDKDF come from the germline V gene (reference sequence). V lost 0 bases and J lost 6, with 6 bases in between. The CDR3 runs 14 residues. CDR3 protein: CATSREQGNSPLHF. The CDR3 DNA reads as TGTGCCACCAGCAGAGAGCAGGGTAATTCACCCCTCCACTTT.

V usage is TRBV6-5 and J usage is TRBJ2-1; D ambiguous. CDR1 is MNHEY, CDR2 SVGAGI, per germline. The CDR3 loop spans 15 amino acids. Deletions cut 4 bases from V and 6 bases from J, with 16 bases between. Here the CDR3 DNA reads TGTGCCAGCAGTTTCTACAGATTGCACTGCAATGAGCAGTTCTTC. This encodes CASSFYRLHCNEQFF.

The J gene is TRBJ1-6, the V gene TRBV25-1; D is ambiguous. CDR1 is MGHDK, CDR2 SYGVNS, per germline. V lost 6 bases and J 10 bases, leaving 19 bases between the germline ends. CDR3 length: 15 amino acids. CDR3 DNA sequence: TGTGCCAGCAGCCCCGCGCTGGGTTATGGGTCACCCCTCCACTTT. It specifies CASSPALGYGSPLHF.

The chain recombines TRBV5-6 with TRBJ1-2; 11 positions agree with TRBD1. Germline trimming cut 4 bases from V and 4 bases from J; bases unmatched to any gene: 9. The CDR3 loop spans 16 amino acids. Germline V gives CDR1 SGHDT, CDR2 YYEEEE. CDR3 nucleotide sequence: TGTGCCAGCAGCCCTGTGGGGACAGGGGGTATCTATGGCTACACCTTC. Its protein is CASSPVGTGGIYGYTF.

The V and J genes are TRBV14 and TRBJ2-7; TRBD2 matches at 7 bases. The CDR3 has 15 residues. V shed 0 bases and J 1 base; nucleotides not matched to a gene: 3. Germline V gene lookup returns CDR1 SGHDN and CDR2 FVKESK. The CDR3: CASSQDLAASYEQYF. For the CDR3, the DNA is TGTGCCAGCAGCCAAGATCTAGCGGCTTCCTACGAGCAGTACTTC.

The CDR3 DNA is TGTGCCAGCAGTTTAGGACAGGGCCTAAGGCCCCAGCATTTT. It codes for CASSLGQGLRPQHF. The chain uses TRBV28 and TRBJ1-5; 8 bases fit TRBD1. V shed 2 bases and J 9 bases; nucleotides not matched to a gene: 6. Germline values: CDR1 MDHEN, CDR2 SYDVKM. The CDR3 sequence is 14 residues long.

This clone showed up just a few times. V is TRBV5-1 and J is TRBJ1-2, with 8 bases matching TRBD1. The ends lost 4 bases at V and 4 bases at J; junction bases unmatched: 12. The CDR3 totals 16 residues. The germline gives CDR1 SGHRS, CDR2 YFSETQ. The DNA for the CDR3 is TGCGCCAGCAGCATGGGACAGGCGGAGCGAATCTATGGCTACACCTTC. Translated: CASSMGQAERIYGYTF.

The V gene is TRBV7-9, the J gene TRBJ2-2; tentative D call: TRBD1 (6 bases). The CDR3 spans 14 residues. The V and J ends lost 6 bases and 1 base respectively, with 9 bases between them. Germline V gene lookup returns CDR1 SEHNR and CDR2 FQNEAQ (reference sequence). CDR3 in DNA: TGTGCCAGCAGAAAGGACAGGAACACCGGGGAGCTGTTTTTT. This gives the protein CASRKDRNTGELFF.

The CDR3 sequence: CASSPGGGVPVEQYF. Here the CDR3 DNA reads TGTGCCAGCAGTCCCGGTGGAGGGGTACCGGTCGAGCAGTACTTC. The V call is TRBV28, the J call TRBJ2-7; the D gene is possibly TRBD2 (6 bases). The length of the CDR3 is 15 residues. CDR1 and CDR2 from the germline V gene are MDHEN and SYDVKM. Trimming removed 5 bases from V and 6 bases from J, with 20 bases in between.

V gene TRBV7-9 combines with J gene TRBJ2-7; D ambiguous. This CDR3 has 13 amino acids. Germline CDR1 and CDR2: SEHNR and FQNEAQ (reference sequence). Deletions cut 3 bases from V and 1 base from J, with 7 bases between. The DNA of the CDR3 is TGTGCCAGCAGCTTTGGGGTTTCCTACGAGCAGTACTTC. Protein product: CASSFGVSYEQYF.

The chain combines TRBV19 with TRBJ1-1; no firm D call. V lost 1 base, J lost 3 bases, and 9 bases lay in between. The germline gives CDR1 LNHDA, CDR2 SQIVND (reference sequence). The CDR3 totals 14 residues. The DNA for the CDR3 is TGTGCCAGTAGTATAGGGATAGGGCACACTGAAGCTTTCTTT. Amino acid sequence: CASSIGIGHTEAFF.

The rearrangement links TRBV7-9 to TRBJ1-2; no reliable D call. The CDR3 extends over 12 amino acids. The germline V gene has CDR1 SEHNR and CDR2 FQNEAQ (reference sequence). Between the trimmed V and J ends, which lost 5 bases and 7 bases, there was a span of 11 bases. The CDR3 sequence is CASSQAAVGYTF. CDR3 DNA sequence: TGTGCCAGCAGCCAAGCAGCAGTTGGCTACACCTTC.

The rearrangement links TRBV20-1 to TRBJ1-1; no clear D gene. Germline values: CDR1 DFQATT, CDR2 SNEGSKA (reference sequence). The CDR3 loop spans 11 amino acids. The CDR3 region is CRGSPISEAFF. DNA of the CDR3: TGCAGGGGCAGCCCCATTAGTGAAGCTTTCTTT.

The chain combines TRBV6-4 with TRBJ1-5, with 7 bases identical to TRBD1. Germline V gives CDR1 MRHNA, CDR2 SNTAGT. The J segment lost 5 bases and the V segment lost 6 bases, leaving 7 bases of the junction unmatched. CDR3 size: 14 residues. In DNA, the CDR3 is TGTGCCAGCAGCGCGACAGGGCAAGATCAGCCCCAGCATTTT. Protein: CASSATGQDQPQHF.

The chain has TRBV12-3 or TRBV12-4 and TRBJ1-2, with a tentative D call TRBD1 (5 bases). Trimming cost V 5 bases and J 5 bases, with 9 bases left between them. The CDR3 totals 12 residues. The CDR3 region is CASSPGPYGYTF. The CDR3 nucleotides are TGTGCCAGCAGTCCAGGGCCTTATGGCTACACCTTC.

The chain joins TRBV7-9 to TRBJ1-2, with D maybe TRBD1 (6 bases). CDR3 size: 16 residues. The germline V gene encodes CDR1 SEHNR and CDR2 FQNEAQ (reference sequence). Trimming took 4 bases from V and 4 from J, leaving 19 bases between them. In DNA form, the CDR3 reads TGTGCCAGCAGCTCCTCACAGGGTAGTAGTAGCTATGGCTACACCTTC. Translation: CASSSSQGSSSYGYTF.

This chain links TRBV9 with TRBJ2-5; TRBD2 matches at 7 bases. V gave up 1 base and J gave up 7 bases; unmatched junction bases: 10. The CDR3 is made up of 15 amino acids. Germline values: CDR1 SGDLS, CDR2 YYNGEE. CDR3 sequence reads: CASSVSWPRGGTQYF. The CDR3 bases are TGTGCCAGCAGCGTATCCTGGCCCCGCGGGGGGACCCAGTACTTC.

This chain connects TRBV7-9 to TRBJ2-3, with 11 bases aligning to TRBD2. Per germline, CDR1 SEHNR and CDR2 FQNEAQ (reference sequence). Unmatched junction bases numbered 7, after V lost 5 bases and J lost 3 bases. The CDR3 is 16 amino acids. The CDR3 here is CASSPLAGGVTDTQYF. CDR3 DNA sequence: TGTGCCAGCAGCCCTTTAGCGGGGGGGGTAACAGATACGCAGTATTTT.

The chain recombines TRBV27 with TRBJ1-2, with D possibly TRBD1 on 6 matching bases. The CDR3 spans 12 residues. Germline V CDR1 and CDR2: MNHEY, SMNVEV (reference sequence). The germline V and J ends were trimmed by 4 bases and 4 bases, with 7 bases remaining between them. The CDR3 here is CASSYRAYGYTF. CDR3 DNA sequence: TGTGCCAGCAGTTACAGGGCCTATGGCTACACCTTC.

The chain is built from TRBV19 and TRBJ1-2, with D tentatively TRBD1 (5 bases). V shed 4 bases and J shed 8 bases, with 8 bases lying between them. This CDR3 region has 11 residues. Per germline, CDR1 LNHDA and CDR2 SQIVND (reference sequence). CDR3 bases: TGTGCCAGTAGTACGCGACAGGGCTACACCTTC. Translating gives CASSTRQGYTF.

The chain employs TRBV15 and TRBJ2-7; 10 bases agree with TRBD2. Germline V gene data show CDR1 as LNHNV and CDR2 as YYDKDF (reference sequence). With 8 bases clipped from V and 0 bases from J, the junction kept 16 bases outside the gene matches. The CDR3 totals 18 residues. Here the CDR3 DNA reads TGTGCCACCTCGAAAGGACAGGTAACTAGCGGGGACTCCTACGAGCAGTACTTC. This encodes CATSKGQVTSGDSYEQYF.

V and J are TRBV15 and TRBJ2-1; no firm D call. The germline V gene has CDR1 LNHNV and CDR2 YYDKDF (reference sequence). This CDR3 spans 16 amino acids. Trimming stripped 0 bases from V and 1 base from J, with 10 bases between. CDR3 sequence reads: CATSRDELGSYNEQFF. In DNA, the CDR3 is TGTGCCACCAGCAGAGATGAGCTGGGGTCCTACAATGAGCAGTTCTTC.

The chain has TRBV18 and TRBJ2-3; TRBD2 matches at 8 bases. V shed 1 base and J 3 bases; nucleotides not matched to a gene: 6. The CDR3 length is 16 residues. The V gene's germline CDR1 is KGHSH and CDR2 LQKENI. The DNA of the CDR3 is TGTGCCAGCTCACCACTACTAGCGGACCCGACAGATACGCAGTATTTT. This sequence encodes CASSPLLADPTDTQYF.